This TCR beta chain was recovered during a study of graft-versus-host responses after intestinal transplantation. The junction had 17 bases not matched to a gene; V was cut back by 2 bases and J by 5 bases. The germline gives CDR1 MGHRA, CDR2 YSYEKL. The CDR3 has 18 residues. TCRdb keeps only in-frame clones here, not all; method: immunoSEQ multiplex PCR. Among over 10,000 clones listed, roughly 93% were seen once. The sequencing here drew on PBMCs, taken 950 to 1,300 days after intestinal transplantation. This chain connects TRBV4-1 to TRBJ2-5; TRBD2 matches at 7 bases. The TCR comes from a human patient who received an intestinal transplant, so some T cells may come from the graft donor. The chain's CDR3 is CASSQTQNSGSYGETQYF. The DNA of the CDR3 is TGCGCCAGCAGCCAAACACAAAATAGCGGGTCCTATGGGGAGACCCAGTACTTC.